This is a list of T cell receptor beta chains from one sample in a study of regulatory T cells in long-lasting Graves disease. TCRdb re-derived calls from the multiplex PCR reads in MiXCR, one entry per CDR3 protein. The data hold 350,000 to 500,000 distinct CDR3 sequences, with around 23% observed a single time. The source material was peripheral blood mononuclear cells (PBMCs), sampled when the disease was refractory, from a patient treated with antithyroid drugs. Source of these receptors: a female donor with Graves disease. Each CDR3 is given without its conserved first and last residue. D genes are given only for firm matches. A row's size may be missing; if present it is once, few, many or a size class.

CDR3,length,J,V,D,size
SVEDSLRRPGNTIY,14,TRBJ1-3,TRBV29-1,.,.
ASSPAGAAGELF,12,TRBJ2-2,TRBV6-2/TRBV6-3,.,few
AISSGKLASGELF,13,TRBJ2-2,TRBV10-3,.,many
ASGLRGSYEQY,11,TRBJ2-7,TRBV7-9,.,once
ASSYSGQYTEAF,12,TRBJ1-1,TRBV6-5,.,.
AGSPPGPLYGYT,12,TRBJ1-2,TRBV18,.,.
ASSVAEGTQPQH,12,TRBJ1-5,TRBV9,.,few
SAPDRQSNQPQH,12,TRBJ1-5,TRBV20-1,.,few
AWSRGAGSYEQY,12,TRBJ2-7,TRBV30,.,.
ASAADILGDEQF,12,TRBJ2-1,TRBV28,.,.
ASSMGRGLQPQH,12,TRBJ1-5,TRBV19,.,few
ASREQGTPYQPQH,13,TRBJ1-5,TRBV2,TRBD1,many
ASSPSLLASTGELF,14,TRBJ2-2,TRBV7-8,.,few
ASSVLAGEFEQF,12,TRBJ2-1,TRBV6-1,TRBD2,many
ASSLTGRTDDTNYGYT,16,TRBJ1-2,TRBV7-8,.,.
ASSLGVMDGNTGELF,15,TRBJ2-2,TRBV7-3,.,many
ASSPREGRVNTEAF,14,TRBJ1-1,TRBV6-1,.,many
ASGKGGYGYT,10,TRBJ1-2,TRBV6-1,.,.
ATSAGSPYEQY,11,TRBJ2-7,TRBV19,TRBD2,.
ASRPGQIYEQY,11,TRBJ2-7,TRBV27,.,many
ASSDPMGAGASTGELF,16,TRBJ2-2,TRBV9,.,.
ASRGGGYYEQY,11,TRBJ2-7,TRBV6-1,.,few
ATSRDRGGMNTEAF,14,TRBJ1-1,TRBV15,.,many
ASSLLAGGITGELF,14,TRBJ2-2,TRBV6-1,TRBD2,many
ASSPFAEGGIQY,12,TRBJ2-4,TRBV11-1,.,.
ASTRLAQSEEQY,12,TRBJ2-7,TRBV7-9,.,.
AGQGVGETQY,10,TRBJ2-5,TRBV2,TRBD1,many